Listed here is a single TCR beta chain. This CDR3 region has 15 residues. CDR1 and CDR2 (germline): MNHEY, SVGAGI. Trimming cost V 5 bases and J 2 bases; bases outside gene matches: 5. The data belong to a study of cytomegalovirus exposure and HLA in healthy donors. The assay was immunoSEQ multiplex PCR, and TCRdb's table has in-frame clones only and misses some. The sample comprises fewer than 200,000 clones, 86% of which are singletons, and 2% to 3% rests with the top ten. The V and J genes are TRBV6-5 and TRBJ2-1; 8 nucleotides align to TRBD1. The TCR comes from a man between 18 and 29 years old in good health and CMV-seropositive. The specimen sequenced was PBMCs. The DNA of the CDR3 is TGTGCCAGCAGTCTCGGACAGGGCCCCTACAATGAGCAGTTCTTC. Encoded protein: CASSLGQGPYNEQFF.